The clone carrying this T cell receptor beta chain was seen a single time. This entry comes from a study of blood T cell repertoires in COVID-19. Whole-study context: Researchers got acute and convalescent COVID-19 samples from the United States, Italy and Spain. In each case, the material was cDNA or gDNA derived from T cells, B-cell-depleted T cells, or PBMCs.

Germline values: CDR1 SQVTM, CDR2 ANQGSEA. Trimming took off 0 bases at V and 5 bases at J, with 10 bases between the two ends. The CDR3 runs 13 residues. How the authors handled the data: Amplification from reference gene primers served as the basis for estimated nucleated cell counts. Only in-frame clones appear in the TCRdb table, and some are missing; sequencing was by immunoSEQ multiplex PCR. That table is the source of V, J and clone size, and D and trimming were worked out from the DNA. The repertoire holds roughly 180,000 clones, with approximately 89% as singletons. The clonotype originates from a woman between 55 and 75 years old with acute or convalescent COVID-19. The specimen sequenced was peripheral blood. V gene TRBV29-1 combines with J gene TRBJ1-2; D might be TRBD1 (6 bases). This chain's CDR3 is CSVEDRGRYGYTF. CDR3 coding DNA: TGCAGCGTTGAAGACAGGGGTCGGTATGGCTACACCTTC.